This paragraph reports one T cell receptor beta chain. Profiling relied on immunoSEQ multiplex PCR, and the TCRdb table lists in-frame clones only, not all of them. The sample has about 170,000 clones, around 82% seen once. The entry originates in a study of blood T cell repertoires in COVID-19. About the study: In each case, the material was cDNA or gDNA derived from T cells, B-cell-depleted T cells, or PBMCs.

CDR3 length: 15 amino acids. Germline CDR1 is LNHDA and CDR2 is SQIVND (reference sequence). V lost 4 bases and J lost 8; bases outside the gene matches: 7. Sequencing input: peripheral blood. V is TRBV19 and J is TRBJ1-4; TRBD1 matches at 10 bases. The clonotype originates from a man aged 18-30 years with active or convalescent COVID-19. The DNA for the CDR3 is TGTGCCAGTAGTACCCGGACAGGGGGAGGAGAAAAACTGTTTTTT. It yields the protein CASSTRTGGGEKLFF. Drawing the rest from reference TRBV19 and TRBJ1-4, the complete variable domain is DGGITQSPKYLFRKEGQNVTLSCEQNLNHDAMYWYRQDPGQGLRLIYYSQIVNDFQKGDIAEGYSVSREKKESFPLTVTSAQKNPTAFYLCASSTRTGGGEKLFFGSGTQLSVL.